This is a list of T cell receptor beta chains from one sample in a study of molecular identifiers for immune sequencing clone quantification. MiXCR, applied by TCRdb to the PCR reads, yields one record per CDR3 protein. Here the sample spans hundreds of thousands of distinct CDR3 sequences, 25% being singletons. Sequenced: naive CD8+ T cells from blood, with Jurkat cell RNA spiked in. The receptors derive from a human donor in good health. Some libraries in this study had Jurkat cell RNA spiked in. CDR3s include the opening cysteine and the closing phenylalanine or tryptophan. A D gene is named only where the DNA matches it firmly. Rows may omit the clone size; those that give it use once, few, many or a size class.

abundance,d_gene,v_gene,j_gene,CDR3nt,CDR3aa
NA,NA,TRBV5-3,TRBJ1-1,TGTGCCAGCAGCTTTCGGCAGGGCCTTTTGAACACTGAAGCTTTCTTT,CASSFRQGLLNTEAFF
many,NA,TRBV29-1,TRBJ2-7,TGCAGCGTTGTGGGGCGTGACAGCTCCTACGAGCAGTACTTC,CSVVGRDSSYEQYF
many,NA,TRBV27,TRBJ2-5,TGTGCCAGCAGTTTATCGGCTAGCACGTACCAAGAGACCCAGTACTTC,CASSLSASTYQETQYF
many,NA,TRBV7-9,TRBJ2-3,TGTGCCAGCAGCGCCTGGTTCCTCCCTAGCACAGATACGCAGTATTTT,CASSAWFLPSTDTQYF
many,NA,TRBV6-1,TRBJ2-3,TGTGCCAGCCTATTAGATACGCAGTATTTT,CASLLDTQYF
many,TRBD2,TRBV12-3/TRBV12-4,TRBJ2-3,TGTGCCAGCAGGCTGTTAGCGGGGCTCACAGATACGCAGTATTTT,CASRLLAGLTDTQYF
NA,NA,TRBV13,TRBJ2-3,TGTGCCAGCAGCTCTACGCCAGGGGGCACAGATACGCAGTATTTT,CASSSTPGGTDTQYF
NA,NA,TRBV19,TRBJ1-5,TGTGCCTCCAACGGATGGGGTCGGAATCAGCCCCAGCATTTT,CASNGWGRNQPQHF
few,TRBD2,TRBV7-2,TRBJ2-7,TGTGCCAGCAGCTTAGCGCTGACGACTAGCGGGAGTTGGTCCTACGAGCAGTACTTC,CASSLALTTSGSWSYEQYF
NA,NA,TRBV27,TRBJ2-7,TGTGCCAGCAGTTTGTGGCAGGGGAGCGAGCAGTACTTC,CASSLWQGSEQYF
few,NA,TRBV6-5,TRBJ2-5,TGTGCCAGCAGTGACCAGGGAGTTCAGGAGACCCAGTACTTC,CASSDQGVQETQYF
NA,NA,TRBV12-3/TRBV12-4,TRBJ1-2,TGTGCCAGCAGTTTTCAGGGTTTGACGGACTATGGCTACACCTTC,CASSFQGLTDYGYTF
NA,TRBD2,TRBV11-2,TRBJ2-7,TGTGCCAGCAGCGATAGCGGGACGGGAGGCCACGAGCAGTACTTC,CASSDSGTGGHEQYF
NA,TRBD1,TRBV7-2,TRBJ2-7,TGTGCCAGCAGCTTAACCCCCGGGACAGGGACCTACGAGCAGTACTTC,CASSLTPGTGTYEQYF
once,NA,TRBV12-3/TRBV12-4,TRBJ2-2,TGTGCCAGCAGTTTAGCAATAGGGGCCGGGGAGCTGTTTTTT,CASSLAIGAGELFF
many,NA,TRBV5-6,TRBJ2-7,TGTGCCAGCAGCTTGAGGGCTAGCACCTACGAGCAGTACTTC,CASSLRASTYEQYF
NA,NA,TRBV21-1,TRBJ2-4,TGTGCCAGAACCCCTGTACGGGGGGGACTAGCCAAGAACATTCAGTACTTC,CARTPVRGGLAKNIQYF
few,NA,TRBV6-2/TRBV6-3,TRBJ1-1,TGTGCCAGCAGTGAGGCCATCCTGATGAACACTGAAGCTTTCTTT,CASSEAILMNTEAFF
NA,TRBD2,TRBV9,TRBJ2-3,TGTGCCAGCAGCGCAGTCGGACTAGCGGTGGATACGCAGTATTTT,CASSAVGLAVDTQYF
NA,TRBD2,TRBV7-2,TRBJ2-5,TGTGCCAGCAGCTTAGGTCGTAGCGGGGGGCCCTTATCGGGGGAGACCCAGTACTTC,CASSLGRSGGPLSGETQYF
NA,NA,TRBV12-3/TRBV12-4,TRBJ2-4,TGTGCCAGCAGTTTAGTCGGGATGGAGACCGACCCTGTTCTAGCCAAAAACATTCAGTACTTC,CASSLVGMETDPVLAKNIQYF
NA,TRBD1,TRBV6-2/TRBV6-3,TRBJ1-1,TGTGCCAGCAGTTACACCGAGACAGGGTTGAACACTGAAGCTTTCTTT,CASSYTETGLNTEAFF